This T cell receptor beta chain stems from a study of CD8 T cells in Susac syndrome. Healthy donors, matched for age and sex, constituted the control group. Negative isolation was used for CD8+ and CD4+ T cells and FACS enrichment for TEMRA cells. With random hexamers, roughly 0.45 to 1 ug RNA was reverse transcribed. TCR beta CDR3 was amplified by immunoSEQ multiplex PCR. This amplification extended across 54 Vbeta and 13 Jbeta segments. TCRdb passed the immunoSEQ multiplex PCR reads through MiXCR, listing each CDR3 protein once. The sample shows fewer than 200,000 distinct CDR3 sequences, approximately 93% of them seen only once. Material: CD4+ T cells from PBMCs. The source of this sequence is a human donor in good health.

CDR3 loop: CASSQEQGMKNIQYF. DNA for the CDR3: TGTGCCAGCAGCCAAGAACAGGGAATGAAAAACATTCAGTACTTC. The chain employs TRBV4-2 and TRBJ2-4, with D maybe TRBD1 (6 bases). Per the germline V gene, CDR1 is LGHNA and CDR2 is YNFKEQ. There are 15 residues in the CDR3. The V end lost 0 bases, the J end lost 4 bases, and 10 bases lay between the germline ends.